Listed here are 25 T cell receptor beta chains from one sample, sequenced in a study of regulatory T cells in long-lasting Graves disease (dated by TCRdb to the early 2020s). The library came from multiplex PCR. TCRdb lists the instrument as Illumina HiSeq 4000. iRepertoire HTBI primers and Arm-PCR amplification of CDR3 regions were used to construct TCR beta libraries. The public reads were reanalyzed by TCRdb: fastp trimming at Q25, MiXCR alignment, in-frame beta chains only. Each entry merges the rows of one CDR3 protein and shows their most common DNA and genes. This sample gives hundreds of thousands of distinct CDR3 sequences in total; about 16% of them show up just once. The top ten hold 25% of the sample. This specimen's time point label, interpreted: newly diagnosed GD, antithyroid drugs for less than 3 months. For both TCR sequencing and RNA sequencing, RNA was extracted from PBMCs using TRIzol.

The sample also formed part of further work on T cells in Graves' hyperthyroidism and ophthalmopathy.

Sequences were derived from peripheral blood mononuclear cells (PBMCs), sampled at new diagnosis, from a patient treated with antithyroid drugs. These TCRs come from a woman aged 35-60 years with Graves disease. Donor details come from another sample of the same person, matched by shared clones.

The sample holds many counts of this clonotype. V gene TRBV28 combines with J gene TRBJ2-3, with TRBD1 identical over 8 bases. The germline V gene has CDR1 MDHEN and CDR2 SYDVKM. V was pared by 6 bases and J by 4 bases, with 12 bases of the junction left unmatched. CDR3 size: 16 residues. The CDR3 sequence: CASRPAAGQDADTQYF. The DNA for the CDR3 is TGTGCCAGCAGGCCGGCCGCGGGACAGGACGCAGATACGCAGTATTTT. Full variable domain (remainder filled in from reference TRBV28 and TRBJ2-3): DVKVTQSSRYLVKRTGEKVFLECVQDMDHENMFWYRQDPGLGLRLIYFSYDVKMKEKGDIPEGYSVSREKKERFSLILESASTNQTSMYLCASRPAAGQDADTQYFGPGTRLTVL.

The genes are TRBV28 and TRBJ2-3; possible D gene TRBD2, 5 bases. The CDR3 is made up of 12 amino acids. Germline V gives CDR1 MDHEN, CDR2 SYDVKM. V was trimmed by 7 bases and J by 5 bases, leaving 10 bases between them. Here the CDR3 reads CASTRAGDTQYF. The CDR3 DNA follows: TGTGCCAGCACTAGGGCGGGAGATACGCAGTATTTT.

As to this clonotype: A much larger clone differs by one base, so this may be a read error. The chain combines TRBV6-2 or TRBV6-3 with TRBJ1-2, with unresolved D. Germline V gene data show CDR1 as MNHEY and CDR2 as SVGEGT. The CDR3 consists of 14 residues. The CDR3 region has the DNA TGTGCCATCATCCAAGAAGGACCTAACTGTGGCTACACCTTC. Protein product: CAIIQEGPNCGYTF.

The table lists this clonotype with a few counts. This sequence joins TRBV10-3 and TRBJ1-6; D remains unclear. Germline V gene sequence: CDR1 ENHRY, CDR2 SYGVKD. The CDR3 has 16 amino acids. Deletions cut 4 bases from V and 5 bases from J, with 15 bases between. The DNA of the CDR3 is TGTGCCATCAGTGTGTCAGACAACCGAAATAATTCACCCCTCCACTTT. Its protein product is CAISVSDNRNNSPLHF.

The genes are TRBV19 and TRBJ1-6; possible D gene TRBD1, 5 bases. CDR1 and CDR2 from the germline V gene are LNHDA and SQIVND (reference sequence). The CDR3 extends over 14 amino acids. Between the trimmed V and J ends, which lost 8 bases and 9 bases, there was a span of 17 bases. The CDR3 DNA follows: TGTGCCAGTGGAGATCGGACACTGGCTTCACCCCTCCACTTT. Its translation is CASGDRTLASPLHF.

This clonotype showed up just a few times. This sequence joins TRBV27 and TRBJ1-6; D uncertain. CDR1 and CDR2 (germline): MNHEY, SMNVEV (reference sequence). The CDR3 extends over 14 amino acids. Trimming took 2 bases from V and 4 from J, leaving 6 bases between them. CDR3 nucleotide sequence: TGTGCCAGCAGTTTAATTAGTTATAATTCACCCCTCCACTTT. Protein: CASSLISYNSPLHF.

J is TRBJ2-5 and V is TRBV20-1, with TRBD2 as a possible D gene (7 bases). The CDR3 is 14 amino acids. The ends were cut back, 3 bases at V and 4 bases at J, with 15 bases in the middle. CDR1 and CDR2 from the germline V gene are DFQATT and SNEGSKA (reference sequence). The CDR3 DNA is TGCAGTGCTAGTAGGGGGGGCCTCGGAGAGACCCAGTACTTC. It translates to CSASRGGLGETQYF.

The rearrangement uses TRBV6-2 or TRBV6-3 and TRBJ2-3; D might be TRBD1 (5 bases). Per the germline V gene, CDR1 is MNHEY and CDR2 is SVGEGT. The V end lost 4 bases, the J end lost 4 bases, and 9 bases lay between the germline ends. The CDR3 is 13 amino acids. Written as DNA, the CDR3 is TGTGCCAGCAGTTCAGGGTGGGCAGATACGCAGTATTTT. Translated, it gives CASSSGWADTQYF.

Ten or more counts support this clonotype. The rearrangement links TRBV2 to TRBJ1-5, with D tentatively TRBD1 (5 bases). Germline assignment: CDR1 SNHLY and CDR2 FYNNEI. The V and J ends lost 6 bases and 3 bases respectively, with 9 bases between them. There are 13 residues in the CDR3. Here the CDR3 reads CASSKGPNQPQHF. CDR3 bases: TGTGCCAGCAGCAAGGGGCCCAATCAGCCCCAGCATTTT.

Note on this clonotype: A far larger clone differs by one base, so this is likely a read error. Because the CDR3 is missing its conserved closing phenylalanine or tryptophan, this is likely a read error. The chain carries TRBV28 and TRBJ2-5; a possible D gene is TRBD1 (6 bases). The J call may be in error: the DNA end matches TRBJ2-1 better. The CDR3 sequence is 13 residues long. CDR1 is MDHEN and CDR2 is SYDVKM in the germline V gene. CDR3 in amino acids: CASSLGAVNEQFL. CDR3 in DNA: TGTGCCAGCAGTTTGGGGGCCGTCAATGAGCAGTTCCTC.

This rearrangement joins TRBV18 to TRBJ1-5; TRBD1 might be the D (5 bases). Germline CDR1 reads KGHSH; CDR2 reads LQKENI. Trimming removed 3 bases at V and 0 bases at J, with 9 bases between. There are 15 residues in the CDR3. Written as DNA, the CDR3 is TGTGCCAGCTCACCTTCAGGGAATAGCAATCAGCCCCAGCATTTT. Residues: CASSPSGNSNQPQHF. Together with reference TRBV18 and TRBJ1-5, the CDR3 gives the full variable domain: NAGVMQNPRHLVRRRGQEARLRCSPMKGHSHVYWYRQLPEEGLKFMVYLQKENIIDESGMPKERFSAEFPKEGPSILRIQQVVRGDSAAYFCASSPSGNSNQPQHFGDGTRLSIL.

This clonotype was recorded at least ten times. The J gene is TRBJ2-3, the V gene TRBV9, with 9 bases fitting TRBD2. Germline values: CDR1 SGDLS, CDR2 YYNGEE. This CDR3 has 16 amino acids. The V gene end was trimmed by 0 bases and the J gene end by 3 bases; junction bases not matched to a gene: 5. The CDR3 loop is CASSVEARGGTDTQYF. The CDR3 DNA follows: TGTGCCAGCAGCGTAGAAGCGCGGGGGGGAACAGATACGCAGTATTTT.

The sample holds many counts of this clonotype. The chain couples TRBV20-1 to TRBJ2-1, with 8 bases that match TRBD1. The junction had 6 bases not matched to a gene; V was cut back by 5 bases and J by 3 bases. Per germline, CDR1 DFQATT and CDR2 SNEGSKA (reference sequence). The CDR3 sequence is 14 residues long. In DNA, the CDR3 is TGCAGTGCTCCGCCGGACAGGGACTACAATGAGCAGTTCTTC. Translation gives CSAPPDRDYNEQFF.

The chain is built from TRBV20-1 and TRBJ1-2; TRBD1 agrees at 10 bases. The CDR3 loop spans 14 amino acids. Germline values: CDR1 DFQATT, CDR2 SNEGSKA (reference sequence). The ends lost 3 bases at V and 3 bases at J; junction bases unmatched: 4. CDR3: CSARTGGADYGYTF. The CDR3 DNA sequence: TGCAGTGCTAGGACAGGGGGCGCTGACTATGGCTACACCTTC.

Ten or more counts support this clonotype. The chain is built from TRBV5-1 and TRBJ1-1, with D unclear. Trimming shortened V by 8 bases and J by 5 bases, and 22 bases separated the two germline ends. The CDR3 is 15 residues long. CDR1 is SGHRS, CDR2 YFSETQ, per germline. The CDR3 nucleotides are TGCGCCAGTCGAACGGGAGGTAGGGAGTCAACTGAAGCTTTCTTT. Residues: CASRTGGRESTEAFF.

The chain couples TRBV5-6 to TRBJ2-3, with no clear D. V shed 2 bases and J shed 2 bases, with 9 bases lying between them. CDR3 length: 14 amino acids. Germline CDR1 is SGHDT and CDR2 is YYEEEE. CDR3 coding DNA: TGTGCCAGCAGCTTTGCCCTAGACACAGATACGCAGTATTTT. As protein: CASSFALDTDTQYF.

The CDR3 reads CASSPLAPGEETQYF. Written as DNA, the CDR3 is TGTGCCAGTTCCCCCCTGGCCCCGGGGGAAGAGACCCAGTACTTC. V and J are TRBV19 and TRBJ2-5; maybe TRBD2 (6 bases). This CDR3 is built from 15 residues. Germline V gives CDR1 LNHDA, CDR2 SQIVND (reference sequence). V lost 8 bases and J 3 bases, leaving 19 bases between the germline ends.

A few counts support this clonotype. The chain uses TRBV6-1 and TRBJ1-1; no reliable D call. The germline V gene has CDR1 MNHNS and CDR2 SASEGT. This CDR3 contains 13 residues. Trimming took 5 bases from V and 2 from J, leaving 9 bases between them. The CDR3 sequence: CASSRRYNTEAFF. The CDR3 DNA follows: TGTGCCAGCAGTCGACGGTATAACACTGAAGCTTTCTTT.

V is TRBV20-1 and J is TRBJ1-6, with D possibly TRBD1 on 5 matching bases. The CDR3 loop spans 12 amino acids. In germline, CDR1 is DFQATT, CDR2 SNEGSKA (reference sequence). V was pared by 7 bases and J by 7 bases, with 11 bases between. The CDR3 DNA sequence: TGCAGTGTTCGGGGGGGAAATTCACCCCTCCACTTT. The encoded protein is CSVRGGNSPLHF.

This chain uses TRBV12-3 or TRBV12-4 with TRBJ2-1; D not resolved. The CDR3 runs 10 residues. V gave up 2 bases and J gave up 8 bases, with 1 base separating them. The CDR3 here is CASSLYEQFF. The CDR3 bases are TGTGCCAGCAGTTTATATGAGCAGTTCTTC.

There are many counts of this clonotype. The J gene is TRBJ1-5, the V gene TRBV4-1; D is ambiguous. Germline V gene lookup returns CDR1 MGHRA and CDR2 YSYEKL. The CDR3 consists of 14 residues. The V and J ends lost 0 bases and 6 bases respectively, with 9 bases between them. CDR3 amino acids: CASSQEGGGQPQHF. The CDR3 bases are TGCGCCAGCAGCCAAGAAGGCGGAGGTCAGCCCCAGCATTTT.

This clonotype has just one count. This may arise from a read error, as a much more abundant clone is one base away. The CDR3 here is CAISGQEKYEQYF. Here the CDR3 DNA reads TGTGCCATCTCGGGACAGGAGAAATACGAGCAGTACTTC. The V call is TRBV18, the J call TRBJ2-7; 8 positions match TRBD1. The CDR3 consists of 13 residues. V shed 10 bases and J 4 bases; nucleotides not matched to a gene: 9. From germline, CDR1 is KGHSH and CDR2 LQKENI.

This clonotype was recorded only once. The chain carries TRBV7-9 and TRBJ1-1; maybe TRBD1 (5 bases). Germline V gene data show CDR1 as SEHNR and CDR2 as FQNEAQ (reference sequence). Trimming left V 5 bases short and J 1 base short, with 11 bases between. The length of the CDR3 is 14 residues. CDR3 sequence (DNA): TGTGCCAGCAGCGAAACGACAGAGAACACTGAAGCTTTCTTT. Translated, it gives CASSETTENTEAFF.

The chain has TRBV12-3 or TRBV12-4 and TRBJ1-1; D is undetermined. Trimming took 2 bases from V and 0 from J, leaving 10 bases between them. The CDR3 length is 15 residues. This CDR3 is CASSLRYRMNTEAFF. For the CDR3, the DNA is TGTGCCAGCAGTTTAAGGTATAGAATGAACACTGAAGCTTTCTTT.

This rearrangement joins TRBV4-1 to TRBJ2-7; TRBD1 might be the D (6 bases). Germline V gene lookup returns CDR1 MGHRA and CDR2 YSYEKL. The CDR3 loop spans 15 amino acids. V lost 1 base to trimming and J lost 2 bases, with 12 bases between them. CDR3 amino acids: CASSQAQGIPYEQYF. The CDR3 nucleotides are TGCGCCAGCAGCCAAGCGCAGGGGATCCCCTACGAGCAGTACTTC.